A single T cell receptor beta chain is shown here with its context. Its antigen is still unknown. The data are from a study of blood T cells in healthy people across ages. Through a sample-barcoded 5' primer and a J-beta primer mix, a second PCR was run for 7 to 11 cycles. TCRdb reanalysed the 5' RACE reads using MiXCR and keeps one entry per CDR3 protein. The sample includes under 850,000 distinct CDR3 sequences, 30% to 45% of them seen just once. Study observations and caveats: Versus aged donors, long-lived donors had higher diversity and more naive CD4+ cells.

Roughly 10 milliliters of peripheral blood were drawn from each donor. Every sample yielded at least 6.5 million isolated PBMCs. CDR3 length: 17 residues. Germline V gene lookup returns CDR1 LGHDT and CDR2 YNNKEL (reference sequence). J gave up 2 bases and V 4 bases, and 13 bases lay outside the gene matches. Specimen: blood. The clonotype originates from a man between 18 and 29 years old in good health. This chain uses TRBV3-1 with TRBJ2-5, with TRBD2 matching 7 bases. CDR3 region: CASSPPWVASGQETQYF. DNA of the CDR3: TGTGCCAGCAGCCCCCCTTGGGTGGCTAGCGGTCAAGAGACCCAGTACTTC.